This TCR beta chain was identified during a study of T cells in Graves' hyperthyroidism and ophthalmopathy. The wider study: Prior to any treatment, at the point of initial diagnosis, peripheral blood was collected.

The CDR3 covers 14 residues. V shed 1 base and J 11 bases; nucleotides not matched to a gene: 7. Germline CDR1 reads MGHRA; CDR2 reads YSYEKL. Study-level points and caveats: A model using 13 V-J features told ophthalmopathy apart from stable hyperthyroidism.

Amplification of TCR beta CDR3 regions was performed using RNA transcripts as template. A first-round RT-PCR of the TCR CDR3 used the HTBI primer set. TCRdb processed the multiplex PCR reads anew with MiXCR; each CDR3 protein has one entry. The table has about 700,000 distinct CDR3 sequences, around 15% seen once. Absence of ophthalmopathy progression within 18 months defined stable Graves' hyperthyroidism. Clinical symptoms, serum thyroxine and TRAb, thyroid ultrasound and orbital computed tomography together formed the diagnostic basis. Concerning this clonotype itself: Its antigen is still unknown.

This TCR came from a young woman with Graves' hyperthyroidism. Sequencing used blood. The chain joins TRBV4-1 to TRBJ2-3; 9 bases map to TRBD1. CDR3 coding DNA: TGCGCCAGCAGCCAAGCAAACCGGGACAGGGTGCAGTATTTT. As protein: CASSQANRDRVQYF.